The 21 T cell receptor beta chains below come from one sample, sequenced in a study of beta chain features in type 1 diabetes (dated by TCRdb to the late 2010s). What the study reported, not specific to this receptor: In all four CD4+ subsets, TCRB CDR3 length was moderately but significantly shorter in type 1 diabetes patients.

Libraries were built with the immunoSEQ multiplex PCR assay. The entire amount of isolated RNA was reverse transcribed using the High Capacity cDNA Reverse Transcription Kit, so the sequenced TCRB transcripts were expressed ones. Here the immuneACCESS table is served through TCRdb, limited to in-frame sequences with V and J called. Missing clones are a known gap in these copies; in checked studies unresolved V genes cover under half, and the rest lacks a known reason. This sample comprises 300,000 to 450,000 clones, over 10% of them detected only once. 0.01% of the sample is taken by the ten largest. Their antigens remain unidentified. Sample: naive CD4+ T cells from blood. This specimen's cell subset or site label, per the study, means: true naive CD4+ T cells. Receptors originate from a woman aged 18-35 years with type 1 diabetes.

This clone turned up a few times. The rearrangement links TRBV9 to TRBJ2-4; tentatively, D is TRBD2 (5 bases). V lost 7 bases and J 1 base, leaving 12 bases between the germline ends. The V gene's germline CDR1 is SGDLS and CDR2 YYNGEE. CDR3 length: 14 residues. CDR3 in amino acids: CASPAGPAKNIQYF. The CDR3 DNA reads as TGTGCCAGCCCGGCGGGCCCCGCCAAAAACATTCAGTACTTC.

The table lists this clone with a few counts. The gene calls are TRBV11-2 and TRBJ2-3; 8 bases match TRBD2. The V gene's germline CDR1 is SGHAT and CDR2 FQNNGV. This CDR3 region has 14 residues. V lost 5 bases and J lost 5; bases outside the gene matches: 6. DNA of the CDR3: TGTGCCAGCAGCCCCGGGGGGGGTGGAGATACGCAGTATTTT. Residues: CASSPGGGGDTQYF.

CDR3 loop: CASSYSSGPSLGEQYF. DNA of the CDR3: TGTGCCAGCAGTTACAGTTCAGGGCCCAGCTTAGGCGAGCAGTACTTC. The V and J genes are TRBV6-5 and TRBJ2-7, with D tentatively TRBD1 (5 bases). The CDR3 loop spans 16 amino acids. Germline CDR1 is MNHEY and CDR2 is SVGAGI. Between the trimmed V and J ends, which lost 2 bases and 6 bases, there was a span of 20 bases.

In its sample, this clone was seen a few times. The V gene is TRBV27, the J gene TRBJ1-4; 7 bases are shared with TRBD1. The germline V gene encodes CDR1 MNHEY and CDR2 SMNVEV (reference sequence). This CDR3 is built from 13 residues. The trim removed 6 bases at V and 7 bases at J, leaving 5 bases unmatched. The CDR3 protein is CASRTGNGEKLFF. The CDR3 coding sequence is TGTGCCAGCAGGACAGGGAATGGTGAAAAACTGTTTTTT.

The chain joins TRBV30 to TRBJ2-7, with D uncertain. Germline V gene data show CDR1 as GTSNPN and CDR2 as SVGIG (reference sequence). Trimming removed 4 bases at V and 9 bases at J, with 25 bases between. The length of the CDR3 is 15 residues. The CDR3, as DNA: TGTGCCTGGAACCACCGGTCTAGTGGTTTCATCTGGCAGTACTTC. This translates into CAWNHRSSGFIWQYF.

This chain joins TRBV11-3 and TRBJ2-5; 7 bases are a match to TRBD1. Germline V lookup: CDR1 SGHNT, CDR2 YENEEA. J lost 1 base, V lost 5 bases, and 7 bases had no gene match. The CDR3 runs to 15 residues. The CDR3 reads CASSLGQVGQETQYF. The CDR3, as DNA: TGTGCCAGCAGCCTTGGACAGGTCGGCCAAGAGACCCAGTACTTC.

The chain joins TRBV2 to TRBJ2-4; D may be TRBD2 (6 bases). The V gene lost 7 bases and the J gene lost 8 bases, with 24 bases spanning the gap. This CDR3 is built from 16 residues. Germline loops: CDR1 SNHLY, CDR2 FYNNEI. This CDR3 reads CASNSQGVGSGDIQYF. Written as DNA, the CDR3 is TGTGCCAGCAATAGCCAAGGGGTGGGCTCGGGGGACATTCAGTACTTC.

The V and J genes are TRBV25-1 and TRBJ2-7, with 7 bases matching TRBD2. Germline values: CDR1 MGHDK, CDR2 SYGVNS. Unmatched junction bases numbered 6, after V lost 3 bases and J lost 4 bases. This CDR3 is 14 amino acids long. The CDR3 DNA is TGTGCCAGCAGTGATCCCCCAGCGGGGTACGAGCAGTACTTC. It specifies CASSDPPAGYEQYF.

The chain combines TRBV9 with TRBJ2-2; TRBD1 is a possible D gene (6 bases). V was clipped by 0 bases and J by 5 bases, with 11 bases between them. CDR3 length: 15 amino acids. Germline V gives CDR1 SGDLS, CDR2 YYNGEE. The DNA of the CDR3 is TGTGCCAGCAGCGTAGACAGGGCGGGTACCGGGGAGCTGTTTTTT. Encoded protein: CASSVDRAGTGELFF.

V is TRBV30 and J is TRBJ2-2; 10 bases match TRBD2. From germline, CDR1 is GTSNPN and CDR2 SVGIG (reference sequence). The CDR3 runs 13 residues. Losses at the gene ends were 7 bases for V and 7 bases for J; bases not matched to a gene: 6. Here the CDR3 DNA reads TGTGCCTCGAGCGGGGGGGGCAGCGGGGAGCTGTTTTTT. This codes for CASSGGGSGELFF.

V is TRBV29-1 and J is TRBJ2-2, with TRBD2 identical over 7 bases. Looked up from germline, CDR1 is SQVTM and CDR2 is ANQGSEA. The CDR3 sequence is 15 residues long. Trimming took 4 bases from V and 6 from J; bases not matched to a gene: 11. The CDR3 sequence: CSVAVAGVGSGELFF. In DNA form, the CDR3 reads TGCAGCGTTGCCGTTGCGGGGGTGGGGTCCGGGGAGCTGTTTTTT.

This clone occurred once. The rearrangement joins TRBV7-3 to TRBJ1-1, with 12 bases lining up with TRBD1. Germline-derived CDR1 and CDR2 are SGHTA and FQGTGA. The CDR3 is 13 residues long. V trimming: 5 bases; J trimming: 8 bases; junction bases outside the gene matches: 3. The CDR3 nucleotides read TGTGCCAGCAGCCCGGGGACAGGGGGCGAAGCTTTCTTT. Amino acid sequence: CASSPGTGGEAFF.

CDR3 region: CAWRSGGARGYTF. The CDR3 DNA is TGTGCCTGGAGATCAGGGGGCGCTCGTGGCTACACCTTC. The chain uses TRBV30 and TRBJ1-2, with 8 bases that match TRBD1. Per germline, CDR1 GTSNPN and CDR2 SVGIG (reference sequence). The CDR3 sequence is 13 residues long. V trimming: 3 bases; J trimming: 7 bases; junction bases outside the gene matches: 7.

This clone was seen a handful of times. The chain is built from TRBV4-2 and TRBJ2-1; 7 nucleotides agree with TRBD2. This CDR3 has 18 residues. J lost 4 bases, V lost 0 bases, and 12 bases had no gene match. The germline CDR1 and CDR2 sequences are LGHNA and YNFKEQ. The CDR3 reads CASSQESLLAAGYNEQFF. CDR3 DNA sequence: TGTGCCAGCAGCCAAGAGTCCCTTCTAGCGGCGGGGTACAATGAGCAGTTCTTC.

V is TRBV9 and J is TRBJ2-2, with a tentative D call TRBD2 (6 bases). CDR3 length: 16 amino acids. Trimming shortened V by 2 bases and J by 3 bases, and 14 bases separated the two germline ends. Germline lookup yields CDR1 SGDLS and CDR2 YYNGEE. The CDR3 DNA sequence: TGTGCCAGCAGCGTCGGGACTCGACCTTACACCGGGGAGCTGTTTTTT. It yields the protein CASSVGTRPYTGELFF.

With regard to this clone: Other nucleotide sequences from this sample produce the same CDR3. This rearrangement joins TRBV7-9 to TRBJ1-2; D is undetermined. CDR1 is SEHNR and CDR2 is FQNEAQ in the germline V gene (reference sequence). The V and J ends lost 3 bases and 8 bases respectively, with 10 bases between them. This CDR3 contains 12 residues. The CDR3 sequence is CASSFSGGGYTF. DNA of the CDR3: TGTGCCAGCAGCTTCTCTGGAGGCGGCTACACCTTC.

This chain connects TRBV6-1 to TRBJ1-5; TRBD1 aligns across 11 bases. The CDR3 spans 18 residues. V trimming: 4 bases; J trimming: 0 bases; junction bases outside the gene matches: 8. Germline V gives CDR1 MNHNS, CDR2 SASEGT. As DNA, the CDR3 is TGTGCCAGCAGTGCCCGGGACAGGGGGGGAGATAGCAATCAGCCCCAGCATTTT. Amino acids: CASSARDRGGDSNQPQHF.

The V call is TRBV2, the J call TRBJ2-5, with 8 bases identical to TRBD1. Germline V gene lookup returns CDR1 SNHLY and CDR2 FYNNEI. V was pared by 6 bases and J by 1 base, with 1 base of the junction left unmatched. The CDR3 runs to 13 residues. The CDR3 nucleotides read TGTGCCAGCAGGACAGGGGCCCAAGAGACCCAGTACTTC. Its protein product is CASRTGAQETQYF.

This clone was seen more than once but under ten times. The CDR3 nucleotides read TGTGCCAGCAGCTTAGGCGGGTTTACCCTCAATCAGCCCCAGCATTTT. Translation: CASSLGGFTLNQPQHF. The chain uses TRBV7-2 and TRBJ1-5; unclear D gene. The CDR3 length is 16 residues. Germline lookup yields CDR1 SGHTA and CDR2 FQGNSA. The V end lost 1 base, the J end lost 3 bases, and 13 bases lay between the germline ends.

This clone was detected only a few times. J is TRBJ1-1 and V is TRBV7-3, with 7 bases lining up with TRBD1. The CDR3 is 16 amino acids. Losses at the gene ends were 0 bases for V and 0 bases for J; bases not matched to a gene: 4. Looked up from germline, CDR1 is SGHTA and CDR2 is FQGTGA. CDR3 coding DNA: TGTGCCAGCAGCTTAACAGGGGGCGCTTTGAACACTGAAGCTTTCTTT. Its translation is CASSLTGGALNTEAFF.

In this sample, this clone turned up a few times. The CDR3 loop reads CASSLTGTVFGYTF. CDR3 DNA sequence: TGTGCCAGCAGCTTAACAGGGACCGTATTCGGCTACACCTTC. The chain uses TRBV7-2 and TRBJ1-2; weak D call: TRBD1 (6 bases). V was trimmed by 2 bases and J by 8 bases, leaving 15 bases between them. Per the germline V gene, CDR1 is SGHTA and CDR2 is FQGNSA. The CDR3 has 14 residues.